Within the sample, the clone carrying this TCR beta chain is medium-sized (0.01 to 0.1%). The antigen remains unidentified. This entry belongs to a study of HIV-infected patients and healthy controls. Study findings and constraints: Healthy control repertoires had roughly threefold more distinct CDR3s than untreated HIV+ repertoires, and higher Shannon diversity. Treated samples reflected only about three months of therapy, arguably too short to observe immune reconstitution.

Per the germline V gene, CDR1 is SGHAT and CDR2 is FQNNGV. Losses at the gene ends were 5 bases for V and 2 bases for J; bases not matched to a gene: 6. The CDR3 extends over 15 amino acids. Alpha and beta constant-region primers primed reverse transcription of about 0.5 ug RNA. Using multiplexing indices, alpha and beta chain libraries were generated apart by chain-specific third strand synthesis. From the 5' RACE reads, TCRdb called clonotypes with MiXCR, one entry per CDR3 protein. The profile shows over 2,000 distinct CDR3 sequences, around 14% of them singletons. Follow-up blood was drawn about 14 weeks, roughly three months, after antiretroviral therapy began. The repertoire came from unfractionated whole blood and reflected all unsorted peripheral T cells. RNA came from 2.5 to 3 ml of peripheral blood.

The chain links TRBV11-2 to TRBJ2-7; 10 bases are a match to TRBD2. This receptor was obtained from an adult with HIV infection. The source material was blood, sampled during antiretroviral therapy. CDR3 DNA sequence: TGTGCCAGCAGCCCCTTTACTAGCGGGACCTACGAGCAGTACTTC. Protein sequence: CASSPFTSGTYEQYF. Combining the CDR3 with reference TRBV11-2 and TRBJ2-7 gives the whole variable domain EAGVAQSPRYKIIEKRQSVAFWCNPISGHATLYWYQQILGQGPKLLIQFQNNGVVDDSQLPKDRFSAERLKGVDSTLKIQPAKLEDSAVYLCASSPFTSGTYEQYFGPGTRLTVT.